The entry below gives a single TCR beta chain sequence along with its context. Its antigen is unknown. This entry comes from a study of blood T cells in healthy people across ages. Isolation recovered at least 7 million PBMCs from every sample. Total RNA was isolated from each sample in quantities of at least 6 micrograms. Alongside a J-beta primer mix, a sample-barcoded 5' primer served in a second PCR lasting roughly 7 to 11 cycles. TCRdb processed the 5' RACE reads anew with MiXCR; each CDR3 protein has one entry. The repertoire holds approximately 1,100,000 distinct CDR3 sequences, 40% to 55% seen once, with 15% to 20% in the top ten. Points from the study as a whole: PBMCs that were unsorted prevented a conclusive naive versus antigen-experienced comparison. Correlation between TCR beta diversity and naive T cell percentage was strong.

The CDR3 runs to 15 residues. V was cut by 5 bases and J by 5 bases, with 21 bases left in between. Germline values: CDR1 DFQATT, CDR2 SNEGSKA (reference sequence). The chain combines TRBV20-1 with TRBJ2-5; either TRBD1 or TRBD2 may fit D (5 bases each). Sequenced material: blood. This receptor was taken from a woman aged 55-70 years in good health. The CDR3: CSAARDPSGSETQYF. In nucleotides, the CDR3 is TGCAGTGCTGCCCGGGACCCAAGCGGTTCCGAGACCCAGTACTTC.